This TCR beta chain was found in a study of neurological immune-mediated disorders. On the study more broadly: In a group of roughly 35 multiple sclerosis patients, roughly 30 had the relapsing-remitting type and 3 had the secondary progressive type.

This clonotype showed up many times. What it binds is not known. With 1 base clipped from V and 0 bases from J, the junction kept 3 bases outside the gene matches. The CDR3 consists of 16 residues. Germline V gene data show CDR1 as MGHDK and CDR2 as SYGVNS. The study's findings and limits: Across subjects, no CDR3 amino acid sequence appeared in expanded clones of more than one subject, a finding that suggested private repertoires in all groups.

Using its own MiXCR run on the 5' RACE reads, TCRdb lists one record per CDR3 protein. Found here are 65,000 to 75,000 distinct CDR3 sequences, 4.8% of them singletons; the top ten hold roughly 2.2%. This sequence originates from a woman aged 70-85 years with multiple sclerosis. Specimen: PBMCs. The rearrangement links TRBV25-1 to TRBJ2-5; 9 nucleotides agree with TRBD1. The CDR3 DNA sequence: TGTGCCAGCAGTGAATTGGGGACAGGGTACCAAGAGACCCAGTACTTC. This translates into CASSELGTGYQETQYF. The full variable domain, in which reference TRBV25-1 and TRBJ2-5 provide the parts outside the CDR3, is EADIYQTPRYLVIGTGKKITLECSQTMGHDKMYWYQQDPGMELHLIHYSYGVNSTEKGDLSSESTVSRIRTEHFPLTLESARPSHTSQYLCASSELGTGYQETQYFGPGTRLLVL.